This TCR beta chain emerged from a study of T cells after posttransplantation cyclophosphamide. Study-level findings and limits: Tissue-infiltrating T cells from skin or gut overlapped little with blood T cells. After PTCy, TRB diversity resembled that of CNI/methotrexate controls.

Repertoires were generated with immunoSEQ multiplex PCR, while TCRdb's copy carries only in-frame clones and drops some. This sample yields 1,500 to 2,000 clones, of which over 60% are seen a single time; approximately 34% belongs to the top ten. This clone was found a few times. Its antigen is unidentified. V shed 6 bases, J shed 3 bases, and the junction held 7 bases outside the gene matches. The CDR3 loop spans 15 amino acids. The germline CDR1 and CDR2 sequences are MDHEN and SYDVKM. Treatment was busulfan-fludarabine conditioning, a marrow graft, and cyclophosphamide on days +3 and +4. This sample comprised CD8+ T cells sorted from PBMCs, obtained after allogeneic stem cell transplant with posttransplant cyclophosphamide. The receptor's source is a male patient aged 25-45 years who received an allogeneic stem cell transplant from a related donor, was CMV-positive, and had acute GVHD only. Some T cells here may be from the graft donor. The chain employs TRBV28 and TRBJ2-1, with 8 bases aligning to TRBD2. CDR3 residues: CASSPAGAYYNEQFF. The CDR3 DNA is TGTGCCAGCAGCCCAGCGGGGGCCTACTACAATGAGCAGTTCTTC.